This T cell receptor (beta chain) stems from a study of radiation and T cells in renal cell carcinoma. TCRdb's copy holds only in-frame clones and misses some; the assay was immunoSEQ multiplex PCR. Altogether about 83,000 clones are present, approximately 82% being singletons, with the ten largest covering over 2%. The sample's time point: blood 4 weeks post-SBRT, at nephrectomy. As to treatment: 15 Gy SBRT to primary tumor, nephrectomy 4 weeks later. The receptor was isolated from a woman aged 55-69 years with renal cell carcinoma. Sample: blood, taken from a patient whose treatment included radiotherapy and nephrectomy.

The CDR3 sequence is CAVRAETQYF. The CDR3 DNA reads TGTGCCGTTCGGGCGGAGACCCAGTACTTC. The genes are TRBV2 and TRBJ2-5, with D unclear. Germline V lookup: CDR1 SNHLY, CDR2 FYNNEI. CDR3 length: 10 amino acids. Trimming shortened V by 11 bases and J by 5 bases, and 9 bases separated the two germline ends.